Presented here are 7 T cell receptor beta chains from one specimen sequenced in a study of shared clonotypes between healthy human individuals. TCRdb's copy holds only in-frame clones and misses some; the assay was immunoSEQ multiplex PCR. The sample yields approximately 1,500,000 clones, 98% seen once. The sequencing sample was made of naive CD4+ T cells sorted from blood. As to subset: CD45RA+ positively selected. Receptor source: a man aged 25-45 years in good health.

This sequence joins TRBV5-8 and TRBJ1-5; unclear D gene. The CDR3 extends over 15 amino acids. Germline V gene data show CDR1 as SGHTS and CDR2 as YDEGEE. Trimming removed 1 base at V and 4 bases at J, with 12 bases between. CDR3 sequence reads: CASSLFRATNQPQHF. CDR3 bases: TGTGCCAGCAGCTTGTTTAGGGCCACTAATCAGCCCCAGCATTTT.

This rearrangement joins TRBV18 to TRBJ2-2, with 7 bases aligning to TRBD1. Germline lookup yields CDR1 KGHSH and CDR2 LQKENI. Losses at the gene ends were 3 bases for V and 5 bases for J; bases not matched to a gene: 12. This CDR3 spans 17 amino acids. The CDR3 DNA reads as TGTGCCAGCTCACCCAGCTATACAGGGGTGGAAACCGGGGAGCTGTTTTTT. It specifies CASSPSYTGVETGELFF.

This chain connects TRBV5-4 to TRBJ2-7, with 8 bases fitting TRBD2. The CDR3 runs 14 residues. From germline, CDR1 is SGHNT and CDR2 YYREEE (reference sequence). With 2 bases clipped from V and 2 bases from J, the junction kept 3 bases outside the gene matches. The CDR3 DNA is TGTGCCAGCAGCTTAGGGACTAGACCCTACGAGCAGTACTTC. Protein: CASSLGTRPYEQYF.

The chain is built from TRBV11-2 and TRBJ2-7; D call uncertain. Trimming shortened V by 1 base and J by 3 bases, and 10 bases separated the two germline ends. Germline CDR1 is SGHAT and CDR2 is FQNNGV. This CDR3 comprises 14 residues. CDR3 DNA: TGTGCCAGCAGCTTAGTCGGTGTCTACTACGAGCAGTACTTC. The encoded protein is CASSLVGVYYEQYF.

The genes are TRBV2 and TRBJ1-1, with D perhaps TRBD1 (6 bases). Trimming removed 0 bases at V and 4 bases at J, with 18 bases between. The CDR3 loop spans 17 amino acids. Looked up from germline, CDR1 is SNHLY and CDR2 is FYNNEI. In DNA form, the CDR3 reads TGTGCCAGCAGTGAAGCGCGGACAGCAGGGGTGAGCACTGAAGCTTTCTTT. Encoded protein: CASSEARTAGVSTEAFF.

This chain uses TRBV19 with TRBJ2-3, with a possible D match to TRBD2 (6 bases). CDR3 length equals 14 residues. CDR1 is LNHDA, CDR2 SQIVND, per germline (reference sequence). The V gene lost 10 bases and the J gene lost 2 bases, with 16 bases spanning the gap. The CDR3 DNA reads TGTGCCAAAAAAGGAGGGAACCTCACAGATACGCAGTATTTT. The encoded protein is CAKKGGNLTDTQYF.

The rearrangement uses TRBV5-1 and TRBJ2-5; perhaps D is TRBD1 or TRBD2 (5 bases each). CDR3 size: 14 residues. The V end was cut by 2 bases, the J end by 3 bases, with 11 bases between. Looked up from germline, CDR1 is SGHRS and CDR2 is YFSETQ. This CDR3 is CASSFYGTEETQYF. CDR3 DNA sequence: TGCGCCAGCAGCTTCTACGGGACGGAAGAGACCCAGTACTTC.